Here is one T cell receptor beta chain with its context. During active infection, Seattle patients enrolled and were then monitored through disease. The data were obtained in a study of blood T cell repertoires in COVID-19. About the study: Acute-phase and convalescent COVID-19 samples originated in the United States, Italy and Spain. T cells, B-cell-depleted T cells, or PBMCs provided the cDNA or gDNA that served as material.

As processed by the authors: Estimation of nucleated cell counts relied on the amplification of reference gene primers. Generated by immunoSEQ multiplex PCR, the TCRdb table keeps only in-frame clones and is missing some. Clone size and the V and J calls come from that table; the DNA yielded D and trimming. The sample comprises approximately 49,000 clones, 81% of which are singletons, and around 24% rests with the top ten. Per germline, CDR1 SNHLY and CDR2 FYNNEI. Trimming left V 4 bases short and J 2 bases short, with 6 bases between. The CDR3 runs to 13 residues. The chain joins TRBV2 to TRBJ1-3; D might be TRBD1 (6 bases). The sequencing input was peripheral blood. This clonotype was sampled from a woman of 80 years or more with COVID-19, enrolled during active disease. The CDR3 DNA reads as TGTGCCAGCAGTGGGGGGCCTGGAAACACCATATATTTT. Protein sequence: CASSGGPGNTIYF. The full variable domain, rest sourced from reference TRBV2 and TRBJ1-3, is EPEVTQTPSHQVTQMGQEVILRCVPISNHLYFYWYRQILGQKVEFLVSFYNNEISEKSEIFDDQFSVERPDGSNFTLKIRSTKLEDSAMYFCASSGGPGNTIYFGEGSWLTVV.